What follows are 13 T cell receptor beta chains derived from one specimen sequenced in a study of lymphopenia after photon versus proton radiotherapy. TCRdb's copy holds only in-frame clones and misses some; the assay was immunoSEQ multiplex PCR. The table has around 20,000 clones, approximately 81% seen once. The sequencing used peripheral blood, collected from a patient treated with photon-based radiotherapy. The receptors here all came from a man aged 55 to 69 with pancreatic cancer.

The J gene is TRBJ1-1, the V gene TRBV11-2; D uncertain. Germline lookup yields CDR1 SGHAT and CDR2 FQNNGV. The CDR3 totals 12 residues. V lost 2 bases and J lost 6, with 7 bases in between. CDR3 sequence (DNA): TGTGCCAGCAGCTTATTCAAAGCTGAAGCTTTCTTT. It is translated as CASSLFKAEAFF.

The genes are TRBV30 and TRBJ2-3; D unclear. V was shortened by 1 base and J by 0 bases, with 11 bases between the two germline ends. Germline V gene lookup returns CDR1 GTSNPN and CDR2 SVGIG (reference sequence). The CDR3 has 15 amino acids. The CDR3 DNA sequence: TGTGCCTGGAGTGCCGCCGTCTCCAGCACAGATACGCAGTATTTT. Its protein product is CAWSAAVSSTDTQYF.

The CDR3 loop is CASSSKVAGGRADTQYF. Written as DNA, the CDR3 is TGTGCCAGCAGCTCCAAGGTAGCGGGGGGGCGCGCAGATACGCAGTATTTT. The chain employs TRBV5-4 and TRBJ2-3; 11 positions agree with TRBD2. Trimming removed 3 bases from V and 4 bases from J; junction bases left unmatched: 10. Germline assignment: CDR1 SGHNT and CDR2 YYREEE (reference sequence). The CDR3 sequence is 17 residues long.

This chain connects TRBV7-3 to TRBJ1-4; TRBD1 aligns across 10 bases. J gave up 7 bases and V 5 bases, and 7 bases lay outside the gene matches. The CDR3 contains 15 residues. The germline CDR1 and CDR2 sequences are SGHTA and FQGTGA. Here the CDR3 DNA reads TGTGCCAGCAGCCTGACAGGGGGCGCGGGTGAAAAACTGTTTTTT. This translates into CASSLTGGAGEKLFF. Supplemented by reference TRBV7-3 and TRBJ1-4, the full variable domain reads GAGVSQTPSNKVTEKGKYVELRCDPISGHTALYWYRQSLGQGPEFLIYFQGTGAADDSGLPNDRFFAVRPEGSVSTLKIQRTERGDSAVYLCASSLTGGAGEKLFFGSGTQLSVL.

V usage is TRBV4-1 and J usage is TRBJ2-1; perhaps TRBD2 as D (6 bases). The CDR3 extends over 13 amino acids. CDR1 is MGHRA and CDR2 is YSYEKL in the germline V gene. V gave up 4 bases and J gave up 8 bases, with 12 bases separating them. CDR3 residues: CASSPGTLHEQFF. The CDR3 bases are TGCGCCAGCAGCCCTGGGACTCTCCATGAGCAGTTCTTC.

This clone occurred a few times. The rearrangement joins TRBV5-1 to TRBJ2-7, with 7 bases aligning to TRBD1. Germline V gene sequence: CDR1 SGHRS, CDR2 YFSETQ. J was trimmed by 3 bases and V by 4 bases; bases with no gene match: 7. The CDR3 covers 14 residues. CDR3 region: CASSRGQSHYEQYF. CDR3 coding DNA: TGCGCCAGCAGCCGGGGACAGTCTCACTACGAGCAGTACTTC.

This clone was recorded a few times. V gene TRBV15 combines with J gene TRBJ1-5; no clear D gene. Germline V gives CDR1 LNHNV, CDR2 YYDKDF (reference sequence). V was clipped by 6 bases and J by 6 bases, with 12 bases between them. The CDR3 length is 13 residues. CDR3 region: CATRHGSGQPQHF. The CDR3 bases are TGTGCCACCAGACACGGATCTGGTCAGCCCCAGCATTTT.

The J gene is TRBJ2-7, the V gene TRBV5-1, with TRBD1 matching 8 bases. Germline V gene sequence: CDR1 SGHRS, CDR2 YFSETQ. V shed 4 bases, J shed 0 bases, and the junction held 9 bases outside the gene matches. The CDR3 is 16 residues long. CDR3 sequence: CASSTRTGPSSYEQYF. CDR3 nucleotide sequence: TGCGCCAGCAGCACCCGGACAGGGCCCAGCTCCTACGAGCAGTACTTC.

The V and J genes are TRBV4-2 and TRBJ2-2; no reliable D call. Trimming stripped 0 bases from V and 1 base from J, with 9 bases between. Germline V gene lookup returns CDR1 LGHNA and CDR2 YNFKEQ. CDR3 length equals 16 residues. CDR3 coding DNA: TGTGCCAGCAGCCAAGATATCGGCCTGAACACCGGGGAGCTGTTTTTT. This encodes CASSQDIGLNTGELFF.

The sample holds one count of this clone. The chain links TRBV5-1 to TRBJ1-1, with 11 positions matching TRBD1. CDR3 length equals 16 residues. Germline CDR1 is SGHRS and CDR2 is YFSETQ. With V trimmed by 4 bases and J by 1 base, 6 bases remained unmatched. In nucleotides, the CDR3 is TGCGCCAGCAGCCTAAGGACAGGGGGCAAGAACACTGAAGCTTTCTTT. Encoded protein: CASSLRTGGKNTEAFF.

This rearrangement joins TRBV29-1 to TRBJ2-1; 13 nucleotides align to TRBD2. V trimming: 6 bases; J trimming: 6 bases; junction bases outside the gene matches: 8. Germline V gives CDR1 SQVTM, CDR2 ANQGSEA. There are 15 residues in the CDR3. The CDR3 region has the DNA TGCAGCGTCCAACGGACTAGCGGGGGAGTCAATGAGCAGTTCTTC. This encodes CSVQRTSGGVNEQFF.

The chain uses TRBV19 and TRBJ1-5, with D possibly being TRBD1 (5 bases). Germline assignment: CDR1 LNHDA and CDR2 SQIVND (reference sequence). Trimming removed 1 base from V and 1 base from J, with 8 bases in between. The CDR3 covers 15 residues. The chain's CDR3 is CASSIGWDSNQPQHF. As DNA, the CDR3 is TGTGCCAGTAGTATAGGGTGGGACAGCAATCAGCCCCAGCATTTT. The entire variable domain, with the rest obtained from reference TRBV19 and TRBJ1-5, is as follows: DGGITQSPKYLFRKEGQNVTLSCEQNLNHDAMYWYRQDPGQGLRLIYYSQIVNDFQKGDIAEGYSVSREKKESFPLTVTSAQKNPTAFYLCASSIGWDSNQPQHFGDGTRLSIL.

A few counts support this clone. The CDR3 sequence is CASSLAGTDSGNTIYF. CDR3 coding DNA: TGCGCCAGCAGCTTGGCCGGGACAGACTCTGGAAACACCATATATTTT. The chain combines TRBV5-1 with TRBJ1-3, with 7 positions matching TRBD1. J gave up 0 bases and V 0 bases, and 3 bases lay outside the gene matches. This CDR3 region has 16 residues. Germline CDR1 is SGHRS and CDR2 is YFSETQ.